This T cell receptor beta chain was identified during a study of regulatory T cells in long-lasting Graves disease. There are a few counts of this clonotype. Its antigen is not identified. Time point denoted: newly diagnosed GD, antithyroid drugs for less than 3 months. TCR sequences were obtained from RNA taken from PBMCs. Whole-study results and caveats: Persistent Graves' patients showed less TCR diversity than newly diagnosed patients showed.

Building of the TCR beta libraries involved iRepertoire HTBI primers and Arm-PCR of CDR3 regions. TCRdb re-derived calls from the multiplex PCR reads in MiXCR, one entry per CDR3 protein. The data show around 500,000 distinct CDR3 sequences, with around 15% seen just once and 20% to 25% held by the top ten. This sample was also put to use in a study of T cells in Graves' hyperthyroidism and ophthalmopathy. According to that study: A 13 V-J signature model discriminated ophthalmopathy versus stable hyperthyroidism.

The sequences come from peripheral blood mononuclear cells (PBMCs), collected at new diagnosis, from a patient treated with antithyroid drugs. This sequence originates from a woman aged 35-65 years with Graves disease.

In nucleotides, the CDR3 is TGCAGTGCTAGATCCTCCGGAGGGGGTCTCACCTATGGCTACACCTTC. Its protein product is CSARSSGGGLTYGYTF. The rearrangement joins TRBV20-1 to TRBJ1-2; a possible D gene is TRBD1 (6 bases). This CDR3 has 16 amino acids. Germline V gene lookup returns CDR1 DFQATT and CDR2 SNEGSKA (reference sequence). Trimming removed 2 bases from V and 4 bases from J, with 20 bases in between.